This T cell receptor (beta chain) originates from a study of T cells in localized non-small cell lung cancer. V lost 1 base and J lost 1, with 6 bases in between. Germline values: CDR1 MDHEN, CDR2 SYDVKM. The CDR3 consists of 14 residues. Data came from immunoSEQ multiplex PCR; TCRdb stores just in-frame clones and leaves some out. This table holds 15,000 to 20,000 clones, about 88% found once. Broader study findings: Turning up in adjacent lung were a median approximately 60 of the top 100 tumor clones. Clonality peaked in uninvolved adjacent lung rather than tumor. Those with higher blood T cell density had longer overall survival. Investigators sequenced only a single tumor region, leaving heterogeneity possible.

In the case of this clone: Its antigen is still unknown.

The sequences come from peripheral blood, collected before any cancer treatment. The sequence derives from a male donor aged 60 or over with stage I lung adenocarcinoma. This chain connects TRBV28 to TRBJ2-3; possible D gene TRBD2, 5 bases. This CDR3 reads CASSLSGGTDTQYF. The CDR3 nucleotides read TGTGCCAGCAGTTTATCCGGGGGCACAGATACGCAGTATTTT.